This TCR beta chain originates from a study of T cell repertoires in cytomegalovirus infection. Study summary: It was the public TCR beta signatures that indicated both CMV infection and matching HLA type.

A single record per CDR3 protein comes from TCRdb applying MiXCR to the reads. The sample shows about 310,000 distinct CDR3 sequences, roughly a tenth of them seen only once. This clonotype was recorded once. The target antigen is unknown. This CDR3 has 10 residues. Germline assignment: CDR1 SQVTM and CDR2 ANQGSEA. V lost 3 bases to trimming and J lost 5 bases, with 4 bases between them. General study results and limits: The ex vivo response was dominated by HLA-C-restricted CMV-specific TCR beta clonotypes.

This TCR came from a human donor in good health (CMV status not recorded). Some clones in this sample may be carry-over from other donors' samples. The specimen was PBMCs. The rearrangement uses TRBV29-1 and TRBJ2-5; no firm D call. CDR3 in DNA: TGCAGCGTTGATGACGAGACCCAGTACTTC. Its translation is CSVDDETQYF.